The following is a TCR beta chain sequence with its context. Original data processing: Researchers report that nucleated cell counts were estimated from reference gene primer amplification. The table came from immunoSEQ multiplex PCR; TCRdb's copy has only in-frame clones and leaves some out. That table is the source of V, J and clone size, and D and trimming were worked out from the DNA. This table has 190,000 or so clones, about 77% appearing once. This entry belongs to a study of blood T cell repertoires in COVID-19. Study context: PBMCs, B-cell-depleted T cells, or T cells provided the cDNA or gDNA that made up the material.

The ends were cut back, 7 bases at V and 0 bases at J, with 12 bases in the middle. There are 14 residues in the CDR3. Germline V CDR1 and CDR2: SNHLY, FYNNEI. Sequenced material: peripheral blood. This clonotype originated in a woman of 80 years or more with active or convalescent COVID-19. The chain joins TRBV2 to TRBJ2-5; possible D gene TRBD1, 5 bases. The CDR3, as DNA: TGTGCCAGCACCTTTGGGGCTAACCAAGAGACCCAGTACTTC. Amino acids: CASTFGANQETQYF.